These 21 T cell receptor beta chains were all obtained from the same sample, sequenced in a study of blood T cell repertoires in COVID-19. Measured with immunoSEQ multiplex PCR; TCRdb has only the in-frame clones, and not every one. The repertoire has around 150,000 clones, around 84% of them found once; the top ten carry approximately 18%. The sample was peripheral blood. These receptors were taken from a woman older than 75 with acute or convalescent COVID-19.

CDR3 bases: TGTGCCAGCAGCCCTGGGAGGGGCTCGGGGCAGTTCTTC. It codes for CASSPGRGSGQFF. This chain links TRBV3-1 (or the pseudogene TRBV3-2) with TRBJ2-1, with 7 nucleotides matching TRBD2. The CDR3 extends over 13 amino acids. With V trimmed by 4 bases and J by 12 bases, 9 bases remained unmatched. Germline V gene sequence: CDR1 LGHDT, CDR2 YNNKEL (reference sequence).

The CDR3 DNA reads TGTGCCAGCAGTGAAGAACTAGCCAACAATGAGCAGTTCTTC. Amino acid sequence: CASSEELANNEQFF. The chain joins TRBV2 to TRBJ2-1; TRBD2 is a possible D gene (6 bases). Trimming took 1 base from V and 5 from J, leaving 9 bases between them. CDR1 and CDR2 (germline): SNHLY, FYNNEI. The CDR3 totals 14 residues.

The table lists this clone with a few counts. The genes are TRBV5-6 and TRBJ1-1; TRBD1 matches at 8 bases. This CDR3 has 15 amino acids. V lost 0 bases, J lost 4 bases, and 5 bases stayed unmatched. Germline CDR1 reads SGHDT; CDR2 reads YYEEEE. The DNA of the CDR3 is TGTGCCAGCAGCTTGGGACAGGGGAGGGTCACTGAAGCTTTCTTT. Its translation is CASSLGQGRVTEAFF.

This chain joins TRBV5-5 and TRBJ1-2, with D possibly being TRBD1 (6 bases). The CDR3 has 13 residues. V lost 3 bases and J 7 bases, leaving 13 bases between the germline ends. Germline V gene data show CDR1 as SGHKS and CDR2 as YYEKEE (reference sequence). CDR3 residues: CASSSPGASGYTF. The DNA for the CDR3 is TGTGCCAGCAGCTCCCCAGGGGCAAGTGGCTACACCTTC.

The rearrangement joins TRBV6-5 to TRBJ2-7, with D unresolved. This CDR3 has 12 amino acids. Germline assignment: CDR1 MNHEY and CDR2 SVGAGI. V lost 7 bases to trimming and J lost 3 bases, with 10 bases between them. In DNA, the CDR3 is TGTGCCAGCACTCTAGATTACTACGAGCAGTACTTC. It codes for CASTLDYYEQYF.

The rearrangement uses TRBV7-9 and TRBJ2-2, with D perhaps matching TRBD2 (6 bases). CDR3 size: 14 residues. The germline gives CDR1 SEHNR, CDR2 FQNEAQ (reference sequence). The germline V and J ends were trimmed by 10 bases and 5 bases, with 17 bases remaining between them. This CDR3 reads CATPGGRWTGELFF. As DNA, the CDR3 is TGTGCCACCCCTGGGGGGAGGTGGACCGGGGAGCTGTTTTTT.

In this sample, this clone turned up once. This chain uses TRBV27 with TRBJ2-7; 14 nucleotides match TRBD2. This CDR3 spans 16 amino acids. CDR1 and CDR2 (germline): MNHEY, SMNVEV (reference sequence). J lost 3 bases, V lost 5 bases, and 6 bases had no gene match. CDR3 nucleotides: TGTGCCAGCAGTCTAACCGGACTAGCGGGAGGCTACGAGCAGTACTTC. Translating gives CASSLTGLAGGYEQYF.

The chain uses TRBV27 and TRBJ1-6; 7 bases fit TRBD1. V shed 8 bases and J 3 bases; nucleotides not matched to a gene: 13. The germline gives CDR1 MNHEY, CDR2 SMNVEV (reference sequence). CDR3 length: 17 amino acids. The CDR3 DNA is TGTGCCAGCGGGCCCCTGACAGGGACCGACTATAATTCACCCCTCCACTTT. It encodes CASGPLTGTDYNSPLHF.

The chain joins TRBV6-5 to TRBJ1-1; D is unclear. The germline gives CDR1 MNHEY, CDR2 SVGAGI. The CDR3 loop spans 14 amino acids. Trimming took off 0 bases at V and 1 base at J, with 6 bases between the two ends. In nucleotides, the CDR3 is TGTGCCAGCAGTTACTCGAACGGGAACACTGAAGCTTTCTTT. Translating gives CASSYSNGNTEAFF.

V gene TRBV29-1 combines with J gene TRBJ2-3; 13 nucleotides match TRBD2. Germline loops: CDR1 SQVTM, CDR2 ANQGSEA. Trimming removed 6 bases from V and 3 bases from J; junction bases left unmatched: 12. The length of the CDR3 is 17 residues. In DNA, the CDR3 is TGCAGCGTCTACTGGACTAGCGGGAGCTTATCGACAGATACGCAGTATTTT. Protein sequence: CSVYWTSGSLSTDTQYF.

This chain uses TRBV14 with TRBJ1-4; D remains ambiguous. Germline V CDR1 and CDR2: SGHDN, FVKESK. The V and J ends lost 4 bases and 4 bases respectively, with 7 bases between them. This CDR3 has 13 amino acids. The CDR3 here is CASSRAINEKLFF. The CDR3, as DNA: TGTGCCAGCAGCCGGGCCATTAATGAAAAACTGTTTTTT. The full variable domain, with the rest looked up from reference TRBV14 and TRBJ1-4, is EAGVTQFPSHSVIEKGQTVTLRCDPISGHDNLYWYRRVMGKEIKFLLHFVKESKQDESGMPNNRFLAERTGGTYSTLKVQPAELEDSGVYFCASSRAINEKLFFGSGTQLSVL.

This clone was observed many times. The V gene is TRBV4-1, the J gene TRBJ2-1; 12 nucleotides align to TRBD2. CDR3 length equals 18 residues. Germline lookup yields CDR1 MGHRA and CDR2 YSYEKL. Germline trimming cut 0 bases from V and 5 bases from J; bases unmatched to any gene: 8. CDR3 region: CASSQEILAGGLNNEQFF. As DNA, the CDR3 is TGCGCCAGCAGCCAAGAGATACTAGCGGGGGGCCTGAACAATGAGCAGTTCTTC.

The V and J genes are TRBV4-1 and TRBJ1-6; no clear D. The V end was cut by 1 base, the J end by 5 bases, with 12 bases between. Germline lookup yields CDR1 MGHRA and CDR2 YSYEKL. The CDR3 contains 16 residues. CDR3: CASSQVVRNNNSPLHF. In DNA, the CDR3 is TGCGCCAGCAGCCAAGTCGTTCGAAACAATAATTCACCCCTCCACTTT.

This rearrangement joins TRBV6-5 to TRBJ1-1; 7 bases fit TRBD1. The CDR3 spans 12 residues. V dropped 5 bases and J dropped 11; count of bases not matched to a gene: 8. CDR1 and CDR2 (germline): MNHEY, SVGAGI. The CDR3 loop reads CASSHNRGEAFF. In DNA form, the CDR3 reads TGTGCCAGCAGTCACAACAGGGGCGAGGCTTTCTTT.

A few counts support this clone. The CDR3 here is CAISDRGSLYGYTF. Written as DNA, the CDR3 is TGTGCCATCAGTGACAGGGGGTCCCTCTATGGCTACACCTTC. The rearrangement links TRBV10-3 to TRBJ1-2; TRBD1 matches 7 bases. The length of the CDR3 is 14 residues. Losses at the gene ends were 3 bases for V and 4 bases for J; bases not matched to a gene: 5. Germline V gene data show CDR1 as ENHRY and CDR2 as SYGVKD.

The chain is built from TRBV19 and TRBJ2-2, with D uncertain. CDR3 length: 15 amino acids. Trimming took 4 bases from V and 6 from J, leaving 15 bases between them. The germline gives CDR1 LNHDA, CDR2 SQIVND (reference sequence). The CDR3 DNA sequence: TGTGCCAGTAGTACCTCTAGTACCCGCTCCGGGGAGCTGTTTTTT. The encoded protein is CASSTSSTRSGELFF.

The chain couples TRBV6-5 to TRBJ1-4; 7 bases are a match to TRBD1. CDR1 is MNHEY, CDR2 SVGAGI, per germline. The CDR3 runs to 15 residues. J lost 7 bases, V lost 6 bases, and 11 bases had no gene match. Here the CDR3 reads CASRGRQGSREKLFF. The CDR3 DNA is TGTGCCAGCAGGGGACGACAGGGCTCTCGTGAAAAACTGTTTTTT.

CDR3 in amino acids: CASSPKTELNTEAFF. The CDR3 DNA sequence: TGTGCCAGCTCACCCAAGACAGAATTGAACACTGAAGCTTTCTTT. The gene calls are TRBV18 and TRBJ1-1; weak D call: TRBD1 (5 bases). The V gene lost 3 bases and the J gene lost 0 bases, with 11 bases spanning the gap. Germline loops: CDR1 KGHSH, CDR2 LQKENI. This CDR3 has 15 amino acids.

This chain uses TRBV4-3 with TRBJ2-2; D remains unclear. The CDR3 sequence is 16 residues long. Germline CDR1 and CDR2: LGHNA and YSLEER. The V and J ends lost 0 bases and 6 bases respectively, with 14 bases between them. The CDR3 DNA follows: TGCGCCAGCAGCCAAGACCGATTGAGTTCGCCCGGGGAGCTGTTTTTT. Encoded protein: CASSQDRLSSPGELFF.

The chain carries TRBV6-5 and TRBJ1-1, with D possibly being TRBD1 (5 bases). The CDR3 is 15 amino acids. Germline V gene data show CDR1 as MNHEY and CDR2 as SVGAGI. The V end was cut by 6 bases, the J end by 0 bases, with 14 bases between. Here the CDR3 reads CASRQLQDLNTEAFF. The CDR3, as DNA: TGTGCCAGCAGACAACTACAGGATCTGAACACTGAAGCTTTCTTT.

This chain uses TRBV7-2 with TRBJ2-7; 7 nucleotides align to TRBD1. Trimming cost V 2 bases and J 2 bases; bases outside gene matches: 6. Germline V lookup: CDR1 SGHTA, CDR2 FQGNSA. This CDR3 has 15 amino acids. The CDR3 here is CASSLTGDRTYEQYF. As DNA, the CDR3 is TGTGCCAGCAGCTTAACAGGGGACCGAACCTACGAGCAGTACTTC. Together with reference TRBV7-2 and TRBJ2-7, the CDR3 gives the full variable domain: GAGVSQSPSNKVTEKGKDVELRCDPISGHTALYWYRQSLGQGLEFLIYFQGNSAPDKSGLPSDRFSAERTGGSVSTLTIQRTQQEDSAVYLCASSLTGDRTYEQYFGPGTRLTVT.